In its sample, the clone carrying this TCR beta chain was seen a few times. The CDR3 runs 14 residues. J gave up 6 bases and V 4 bases, and 4 bases lay outside the gene matches. The germline V gene has CDR1 SGHDN and CDR2 FVKESK. Data came from immunoSEQ multiplex PCR; TCRdb stores just in-frame clones and leaves some out. The repertoire has 150,000 to 200,000 clones, 70% to 90% of them found once; the top ten carry approximately 2.1%. The sample is drawn from a study of cytomegalovirus exposure and HLA in healthy donors. The rearrangement links TRBV14 to TRBJ2-2; 8 bases agree with TRBD2. The sequence came from a woman aged 18 to 35 in good health and CMV-seronegative. The sample comprised PBMCs. The chain's CDR3 is CASSPFSGAGELFF. The DNA of the CDR3 is TGTGCCAGCAGCCCATTTAGCGGGGCCGGGGAGCTGTTTTTT.